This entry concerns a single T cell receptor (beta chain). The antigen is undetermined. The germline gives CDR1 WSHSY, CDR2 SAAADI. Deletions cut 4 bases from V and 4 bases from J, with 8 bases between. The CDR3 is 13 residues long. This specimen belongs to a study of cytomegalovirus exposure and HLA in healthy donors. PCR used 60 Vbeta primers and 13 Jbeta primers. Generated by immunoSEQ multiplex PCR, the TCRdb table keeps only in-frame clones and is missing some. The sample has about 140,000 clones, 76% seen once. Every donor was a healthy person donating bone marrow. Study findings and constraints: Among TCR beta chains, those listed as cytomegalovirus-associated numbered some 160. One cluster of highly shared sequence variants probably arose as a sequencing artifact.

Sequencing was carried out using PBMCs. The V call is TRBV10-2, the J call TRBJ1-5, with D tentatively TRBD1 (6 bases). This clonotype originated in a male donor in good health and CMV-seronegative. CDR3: CASSVQGNQPQHF. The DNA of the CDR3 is TGCGCCAGCAGTGTCCAGGGGAATCAGCCCCAGCATTTT.